Following are 6 T cell receptor beta chains from one sample sequenced in a study of shared clonotypes between healthy human individuals. Profiled with immunoSEQ multiplex PCR; TCRdb holds only in-frame clones, not every one. The sample lists about 120,000 clones, over 65% occurring once. The source material was memory CD8+ T cells sorted from blood. Subset specified: CD45RO+ cells pooled with CCR7-negative TemRA cells. Receptors originate from a woman aged 30 to 39 in good health.

This chain uses TRBV10-2 with TRBJ2-7, with 7 bases that match TRBD1. V was clipped by 4 bases and J by 3 bases; unmatched bases: 3. CDR3 size: 13 residues. Per germline, CDR1 WSHSY and CDR2 SAAADI. This CDR3 is CASSADRNYEQYF. The CDR3 bases are TGCGCCAGCAGTGCGGACAGGAACTACGAGCAGTACTTC.

This sequence joins TRBV28 and TRBJ1-2; D is possibly TRBD1 (6 bases). The germline V and J ends were trimmed by 2 bases and 7 bases, with 11 bases remaining between them. The CDR3 has 13 amino acids. Germline loops: CDR1 MDHEN, CDR2 SYDVKM. CDR3 amino acids: CASSLRGAVGYTF. CDR3 coding DNA: TGTGCCAGCAGTTTACGGGGGGCAGTTGGCTACACCTTC.

This chain connects TRBV6-1 to TRBJ1-1; D is perhaps TRBD1 (5 bases). CDR1 is MNHNS and CDR2 is SASEGT in the germline V gene. V lost 1 base to trimming and J lost 4 bases, with 13 bases between them. The CDR3 consists of 15 residues. The CDR3 loop is CASSEEGNGFTEAFF. The CDR3 nucleotides are TGTGCCAGCAGTGAAGAGGGGAACGGGTTCACTGAAGCTTTCTTT.

The gene calls are TRBV14 and TRBJ1-2, with unresolved D. From germline, CDR1 is SGHDN and CDR2 FVKESK. V shed 3 bases and J shed 5 bases, with 4 bases lying between them. The CDR3 spans 11 residues. The CDR3 bases are TGTGCCAGCAGCCAGGGGTATGGCTACACCTTC. Its translation is CASSQGYGYTF.

This clone was detected a few times. V is TRBV2 and J is TRBJ2-3; tentatively, D is TRBD2 (6 bases). CDR1 and CDR2 (germline): SNHLY, FYNNEI. V was cut by 9 bases and J by 0 bases, with 16 bases left in between. The CDR3 extends over 15 amino acids. The CDR3: CARVAAGASTDTQYF. The CDR3 DNA reads TGTGCCAGAGTAGCGGCGGGTGCTAGCACAGATACGCAGTATTTT. The full variable domain, with the rest looked up from reference TRBV2 and TRBJ2-3, is EPEVTQTPSHQVTQMGQEVILRCVPISNHLYFYWYRQILGQKVEFLVSFYNNEISEKSEIFDDQFSVERPDGSNFTLKIRSTKLEDSAMYFCARVAAGASTDTQYFGPGTRLTVL.

The CDR3 nucleotides are TGTGCCAGCAGCTTCCACCACGGAACCAGCCCCGGGGAGCTGTTTTTT. Its protein is CASSFHHGTSPGELFF. The gene calls are TRBV7-9 and TRBJ2-2; D unclear. V was shortened by 3 bases and J by 6 bases, with 17 bases between the two germline ends. The CDR3 covers 16 residues. Germline CDR1 reads SEHNR; CDR2 reads FQNEAQ (reference sequence).